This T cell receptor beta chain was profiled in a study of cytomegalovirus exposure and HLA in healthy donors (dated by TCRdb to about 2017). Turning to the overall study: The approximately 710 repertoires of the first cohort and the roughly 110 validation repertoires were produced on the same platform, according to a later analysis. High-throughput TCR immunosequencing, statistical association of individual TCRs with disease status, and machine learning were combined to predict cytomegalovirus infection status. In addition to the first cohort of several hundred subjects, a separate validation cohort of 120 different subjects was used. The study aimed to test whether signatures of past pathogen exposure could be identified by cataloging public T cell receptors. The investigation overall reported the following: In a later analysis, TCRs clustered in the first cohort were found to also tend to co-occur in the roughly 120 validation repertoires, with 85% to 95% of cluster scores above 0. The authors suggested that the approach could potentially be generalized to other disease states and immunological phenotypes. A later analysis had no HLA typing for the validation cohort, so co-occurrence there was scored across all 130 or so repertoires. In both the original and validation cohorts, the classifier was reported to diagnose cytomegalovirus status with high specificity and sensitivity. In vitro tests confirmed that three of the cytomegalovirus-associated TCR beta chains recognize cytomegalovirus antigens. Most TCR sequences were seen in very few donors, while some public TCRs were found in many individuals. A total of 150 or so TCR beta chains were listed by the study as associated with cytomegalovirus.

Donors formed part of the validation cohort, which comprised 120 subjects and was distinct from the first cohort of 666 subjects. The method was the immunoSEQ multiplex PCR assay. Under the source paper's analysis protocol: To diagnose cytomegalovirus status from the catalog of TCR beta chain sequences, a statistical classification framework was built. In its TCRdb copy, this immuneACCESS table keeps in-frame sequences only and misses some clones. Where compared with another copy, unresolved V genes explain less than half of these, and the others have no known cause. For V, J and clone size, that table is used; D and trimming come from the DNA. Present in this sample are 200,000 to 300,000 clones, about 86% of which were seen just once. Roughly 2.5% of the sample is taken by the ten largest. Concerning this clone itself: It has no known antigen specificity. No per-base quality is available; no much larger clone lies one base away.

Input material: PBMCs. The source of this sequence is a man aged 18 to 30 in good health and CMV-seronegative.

The nucleotide sequence reads TGCGCCAGCAGCCCGTTCTTAGGGACAACCTACGAGCAGTACTTC. Translated, this gives CASSPFLGTTYEQYF. The rearrangement joined TRBV4-3 to TRBJ2-7; a weak D assignment points to TRBD1 (6 bases agree). Its CDR3 holds 15 amino acids, cysteine through phenylalanine. The only DNA kept is the CDR3, 45 bases in frame from the first base. CDR1 and CDR2 are read off the germline V gene as LGHNA and YSLEER. V is cut by 4 bases and J by 2 bases, and the space between the germline ends is 15 bases.